Listed here are 7 T cell receptor beta chains from one sample, sequenced in a study of Graves' ophthalmopathy and Graves' hyperthyroidism. From RNA, the CDR3 regions of TCR beta chains were amplified and sequenced. RT-PCR in the first round used HTBI primers; a second-round multiplex PCR followed. MiXCR, applied by TCRdb to the multiplex PCR reads, yields one record per CDR3 protein. The profile covers under 200,000 distinct CDR3 sequences, with about 40% appearing a single time and about 5.8% taken by the ten largest. Source material: peripheral blood. These TCRs come from a woman aged 35 to 49 with Graves' ophthalmopathy.

The sample holds many counts of this clonotype. The V and J genes are TRBV3-1 and TRBJ1-1; TRBD1 agrees at 8 bases. The CDR3 sequence is 13 residues long. V lost 4 bases to trimming and J lost 6 bases; unmatched junction nucleotides: 4. Germline V gives CDR1 LGHDT, CDR2 YNNKEL (reference sequence). The CDR3 loop is CASSRSGGPEAFF. CDR3 DNA: TGTGCCAGCAGCCGGTCAGGGGGCCCTGAAGCTTTCTTT.

This clonotype showed up many times. J is TRBJ1-1 and V is TRBV19; tentatively, D is TRBD1 (5 bases). The CDR3 runs to 12 residues. The germline V gene has CDR1 LNHDA and CDR2 SQIVND (reference sequence). Trimming took 6 bases from V and 1 from J, leaving 6 bases between them. The CDR3 region is CASRRGNTEAFF. In DNA, the CDR3 is TGTGCCAGTAGGAGGGGGAACACTGAAGCTTTCTTT.

There are many counts of this clonotype. V usage is TRBV10-3 and J usage is TRBJ1-2; 11 positions match TRBD1. V was pared by 10 bases and J by 0 bases, with 1 base of the junction left unmatched. The length of the CDR3 is 13 residues. Looked up from germline, CDR1 is ENHRY and CDR2 is SYGVKD. In DNA form, the CDR3 reads TGTGCCACGGGACAGGGGGCTAACTATGGCTACACCTTC. Its translation: CATGQGANYGYTF.

This clonotype was seen many times. The V call is TRBV6-5, the J call TRBJ1-1; 9 positions agree with TRBD1. Germline V gene lookup returns CDR1 MNHEY and CDR2 SVGAGI. The V gene end was trimmed by 2 bases and the J gene end by 5 bases; junction bases not matched to a gene: 3. The CDR3 sequence is 14 residues long. The CDR3 is CASSYQGQGTEAFF. In nucleotides, the CDR3 is TGTGCCAGCAGTTACCAAGGACAGGGGACTGAAGCTTTCTTT.

This clonotype was recorded many times. The chain employs TRBV2 and TRBJ1-2; 8 bases match TRBD1. The V gene end was trimmed by 2 bases and the J gene end by 6 bases; junction bases not matched to a gene: 8. Per the germline V gene, CDR1 is SNHLY and CDR2 is FYNNEI. This CDR3 has 15 residues. CDR3: CASSELSARGHGYTF. DNA for the CDR3: TGTGCCAGCAGTGAACTTTCGGCCAGGGGGCATGGCTACACCTTC.

The chain is built from TRBV6-2 or TRBV6-3 and TRBJ2-7, with D possibly TRBD2 on 5 matching bases. The CDR3 is 12 amino acids. The V end was cut by 4 bases, the J end by 4 bases, with 8 bases between. The germline V gene has CDR1 MNHEY and CDR2 SVGEGT. DNA of the CDR3: TGTGCCAGCAGTTCCGGGGTTTACGAGCAGTACTTC. Translating gives CASSSGVYEQYF.

The chain is built from TRBV12-5 and TRBJ1-1; TRBD1 is a possible D gene (5 bases). The CDR3 has 14 amino acids. Trimming pared 2 bases from V and 5 bases from J, leaving 12 bases between. Germline CDR1 is LGHNT and CDR2 is FRNRAP. The CDR3 DNA follows: TGTGCTAGTGGTTTGCCCCGGGGCCGGACTGAAGCTTTCTTT. Its protein product is CASGLPRGRTEAFF.